This TCR beta chain was obtained from a study of shared clonotypes between healthy human individuals. Findings and limits, study-wide: The sole specimen, blood, was sampled, and tissue repertoires likely differ.

V lost 4 bases and J lost 6; bases outside the gene matches: 9. In germline, CDR1 is SGHRS, CDR2 YFSETQ. The CDR3 contains 17 residues. Sequencing used immunoSEQ multiplex PCR; TCRdb keeps in-frame clones, though not all of them. The data show about 1 million clones, about 74% seen once. The healthy adult donors were HIV-negative and reported no recent acute infections or vaccinations. About this clone: Its antigen is still unknown.

The chain uses TRBV5-1 and TRBJ2-1; TRBD2 agrees at 14 bases. Sequencing was performed on memory CD4+ T cells sorted from blood. The subset denotes: CD45RA-negative fraction. This receptor was obtained from a young man in good health. CDR3 sequence: CASSLGTSGGRFNEQFF. CDR3 in DNA: TGCGCCAGCAGCCTCGGGACTAGCGGGGGTAGATTCAATGAGCAGTTCTTC.